The 28 T cell receptor beta chains presented below share a single source sample, sequenced in a study of T cells in Graves' hyperthyroidism and ophthalmopathy. RNA transcripts were the template for amplifying TCR beta CDR3 regions. Using the HTBI primer set, a first-round RT-PCR was run on the TCR CDR3. TCRdb redid the calling of the multiplex PCR reads with MiXCR, one entry per CDR3 protein. The sample comprises a few hundred thousand distinct CDR3 sequences, around 16% of which are singletons, and 3% to 4% rests with the top ten. What was sequenced was blood. These receptors all stem from a woman aged 40 to 50 with Graves' ophthalmopathy.

This clonotype was counted between two and nine times. The chain is built from TRBV5-4 and TRBJ2-2; D may be TRBD1 or TRBD2 (6 bases each). The V gene's germline CDR1 is SGHNT and CDR2 YYREEE (reference sequence). V was shortened by 2 bases and J by 10 bases, with 12 bases between the two germline ends. The CDR3 loop spans 13 amino acids. CDR3 loop: CASSFGGFTELFF. Here the CDR3 DNA reads TGTGCCAGCAGCTTCGGGGGCTTTACGGAGCTGTTTTTT.

V is TRBV27 and J is TRBJ1-4, with 7 bases lining up with TRBD1. CDR1 and CDR2 (germline): MNHEY, SMNVEV (reference sequence). J gave up 8 bases and V 6 bases, and 12 bases lay outside the gene matches. The CDR3 spans 15 residues. CDR3 sequence (DNA): TGTGCCAGCAGGGGGGGCGGGACAGTGAACGAAAAACTGTTTTTT. Protein product: CASRGGGTVNEKLFF.

This clonotype has a count of ten or more. The J gene is TRBJ1-4, the V gene TRBV20-1; D might be TRBD1 (5 bases). This CDR3 is 15 amino acids long. Looked up from germline, CDR1 is DFQATT and CDR2 is SNEGSKA (reference sequence). The ends were cut back, 5 bases at V and 3 bases at J, with 16 bases in the middle. The CDR3 nucleotides are TGCAGTGCTGGGCCCGGGGGATCGGCTAATGAAAAACTGTTTTTT. The encoded protein is CSAGPGGSANEKLFF.

The V and J genes are TRBV2 and TRBJ2-1, with D perhaps being TRBD1 or TRBD2 (7 bases each). The CDR3 extends over 16 amino acids. Germline V CDR1 and CDR2: SNHLY, FYNNEI. V was trimmed by 7 bases and J by 6 bases, leaving 22 bases between them. The CDR3 DNA follows: TGTGCCAGCATTCAGGGGGGGGGGGCTAGTTTCAATGAGCAGTTCTTC. This encodes CASIQGGGASFNEQFF.

This clonotype was counted between two and nine times. CDR3 coding DNA: TGTGCCAGCAGCCAAGTGGGTGAGGGGAATGAGCAGTTCTTC. It codes for CASSQVGEGNEQFF. The chain uses TRBV4-2 and TRBJ2-1; either TRBD1 or TRBD2 may fit D (5 bases each). Trimming removed 1 base from V and 7 bases from J, with 11 bases in between. Germline loops: CDR1 LGHNA, CDR2 YNFKEQ. This CDR3 is built from 14 residues.

This clonotype was detected many times. CDR3 loop: CASSYVPGHSPLHF. In DNA, the CDR3 is TGTGCCAGCAGTTACGTCCCGGGACATTCACCCCTCCACTTT. The J gene is TRBJ1-6, the V gene TRBV6-5; D is possibly TRBD1 (5 bases). The CDR3 extends over 14 amino acids. V was trimmed by 2 bases and J by 8 bases, leaving 10 bases between them. Germline V gene data show CDR1 as MNHEY and CDR2 as SVGAGI.

In this sample, this clonotype turned up a few times. This chain's CDR3 is CATQRTEQYF. The CDR3 DNA reads TGTGCCACACAGCGGACCGAGCAGTACTTC. The chain uses TRBV28 and TRBJ2-7; weak D call: TRBD2 (5 bases). The CDR3 totals 10 residues. The V end was cut by 10 bases, the J end by 6 bases, with 10 bases between. The V gene's germline CDR1 is MDHEN and CDR2 SYDVKM.

This clonotype was seen ten or more times. The gene calls are TRBV6-2 or TRBV6-3 and TRBJ2-7; a possible D gene is TRBD2 (6 bases). The CDR3 is 14 amino acids. The V gene lost 6 bases and the J gene lost 3 bases, with 15 bases spanning the gap. The germline V gene has CDR1 MNHEY and CDR2 SVGEGT. CDR3 DNA: TGTGCCAGCAGAGCGGGTCCTCACTACTACGAGCAGTACTTC. Amino acid sequence: CASRAGPHYYEQYF.

V is TRBV7-3 and J is TRBJ2-7, with D tentatively TRBD1 (5 bases). V dropped 2 bases and J dropped 5 bases, with 13 bases sitting between them. The CDR3 runs to 14 residues. Germline values: CDR1 SGHTA, CDR2 FQGTGA. This CDR3 is CASSLYEGAHEQYF. Written as DNA, the CDR3 is TGTGCCAGCAGCTTATATGAAGGGGCCCACGAGCAGTACTTC. Looking up the rest from reference TRBV7-3 and TRBJ2-7 gives the full variable domain: GAGVSQTPSNKVTEKGKYVELRCDPISGHTALYWYRQSLGQGPEFLIYFQGTGAADDSGLPNDRFFAVRPEGSVSTLKIQRTERGDSAVYLCASSLYEGAHEQYFGPGTRLTVT.

This clonotype occurred many times. This chain links TRBV28 with TRBJ2-2, with D possibly TRBD1 on 5 matching bases. The V end lost 5 bases, the J end lost 8 bases, and 12 bases lay between the germline ends. The CDR3 is 13 amino acids. CDR1 MDHEN and CDR2 SYDVKM come from the germline V gene. Written as DNA, the CDR3 is TGTGCCAGCAGTCCCCCGGACAAGGGGGAGCTGTTTTTT. Encoded protein: CASSPPDKGELFF.

To note about this clonotype: The final CDR3 position lacks the conserved phenylalanine or tryptophan, pointing to a likely read error. V gene TRBV6-2 or TRBV6-3 combines with J gene TRBJ2-2; either TRBD1 or TRBD2 may supply D (7 bases each). CDR3 length: 18 amino acids. Germline lookup yields CDR1 MNHEY and CDR2 SVGEGT. V was trimmed by 8 bases and J by 0 bases, leaving 22 bases between them. The CDR3 DNA reads TGTGCCAGCGAAAAGGGGGCGGCGGGAGCCCCGAACACCGGGGAGCTGTTTCTT. It yields the protein CASEKGAAGAPNTGELFL.

This rearrangement joins TRBV28 to TRBJ1-2; 7 bases align to TRBD1. The CDR3 contains 17 residues. Germline lookup yields CDR1 MDHEN and CDR2 SYDVKM. V was clipped by 1 base and J by 3 bases; unmatched bases: 11. The CDR3, as DNA: TGTGCCAGCAGTTTATACCAGGGGGACCCACTTTACTATGGCTACACCTTC. This sequence encodes CASSLYQGDPLYYGYTF.

In its sample, this clonotype was seen many times. V and J are TRBV18 and TRBJ1-1; D is unresolved. V was shortened by 0 bases and J by 2 bases, with 4 bases between the two germline ends. The CDR3 spans 13 residues. CDR1 is KGHSH and CDR2 is LQKENI in the germline V gene. CDR3 DNA sequence: TGTGCCAGCTCACCACCCTATAACACTGAAGCTTTCTTT. This gives the protein CASSPPYNTEAFF.

With respect to this clonotype: This may come from a read error, since a much larger clone is one base off. The rearrangement uses TRBV5-1 and TRBJ2-3, with TRBD2 identical over 7 bases. The germline V gene encodes CDR1 SGHRS and CDR2 YFSETQ. This CDR3 has 14 amino acids. CDR3 residues: CACSFSTSVDTQYF. The CDR3 DNA reads as TGCGCCTGCAGCTTTAGCACTAGCGTAGATACGCAGTATTTT. Complete variable domain (other parts from reference TRBV5-1 and TRBJ2-3): KAGVTQTPRYLIKTRGQQVTLSCSPISGHRSVSWYQQTPGQGLQFLFEYFSETQRNKGNFPGRFSGRQFSNSRSEMNVSTLELGDSALYLCACSFSTSVDTQYFGPGTRLTVL.

This clonotype was observed many times. V and J are TRBV7-9 and TRBJ2-1; D unclear. Germline assignment: CDR1 SEHNR and CDR2 FQNEAQ (reference sequence). V was shortened by 2 bases and J by 5 bases, with 16 bases between the two germline ends. The CDR3 has 16 residues. For the CDR3, the DNA is TGTGCCAGCAGCTTAATGGTTCCGCTAGAGAACAATGAGCAGTTCTTC. It encodes CASSLMVPLENNEQFF.

This clonotype came up many times. The rearrangement joins TRBV2 to TRBJ2-1; TRBD2 agrees at 13 bases. The CDR3 has 14 residues. The V and J ends lost 8 bases and 6 bases, in that order; junction bases with no gene match: 4. From germline, CDR1 is SNHLY and CDR2 FYNNEI. The CDR3 region is CASSRLAGGNEQFF. As DNA, the CDR3 is TGTGCCAGCTCCCGACTAGCGGGAGGCAATGAGCAGTTCTTC.

This clonotype appeared a few times. V and J are TRBV30 and TRBJ1-6; D is unclear. Germline loops: CDR1 GTSNPN, CDR2 SVGIG (reference sequence). CDR3 size: 14 residues. V shed 0 bases and J shed 4 bases, with 7 bases lying between them. For the CDR3, the DNA is TGTGCCTGGAGTGTAGGACGGTATAATTCACCCCTCCACTTT. It codes for CAWSVGRYNSPLHF.

The CDR3: CASSLVGLAGGLTDTQYF. In DNA form, the CDR3 reads TGTGCCAGCAGCTTGGTGGGGCTAGCGGGGGGCCTCACAGATACGCAGTATTTT. This chain joins TRBV5-6 and TRBJ2-3, with 11 bases lining up with TRBD2. Germline V gene sequence: CDR1 SGHDT, CDR2 YYEEEE. J was trimmed by 2 bases and V by 0 bases; bases with no gene match: 8. The CDR3 sequence is 18 residues long.

This clonotype was recorded at least ten times. CDR3 in DNA: TGTGCCAGCTCACCACGGAGCGGGAACTACAATGAGCAGTTCTTC. It yields the protein CASSPRSGNYNEQFF. The chain uses TRBV18 and TRBJ2-1; 7 bases match TRBD2. This CDR3 has 15 residues. Per the germline V gene, CDR1 is KGHSH and CDR2 is LQKENI. The V gene end was trimmed by 1 base and the J gene end by 3 bases; junction bases not matched to a gene: 3.

The chain employs TRBV6-1 and TRBJ2-5; D remains unclear. V lost 7 bases and J lost 1, with 10 bases in between. The length of the CDR3 is 13 residues. CDR1 is MNHNS and CDR2 is SASEGT in the germline V gene. CDR3 sequence: CASTLTLQETQYF. In nucleotides, the CDR3 is TGTGCCAGCACCCTGACACTCCAAGAGACCCAGTACTTC.

This clonotype was observed a few times. V is TRBV5-1 and J is TRBJ2-2; 7 bases are shared with TRBD2. The J segment lost 2 bases and the V segment lost 3 bases, leaving 10 bases of the junction unmatched. The length of the CDR3 is 17 residues. The germline CDR1 and CDR2 sequences are SGHRS and YFSETQ. The CDR3 is CASSYYPGTTNTGELFF. As DNA, the CDR3 is TGCGCCAGCAGCTATTACCCCGGGACTACAAACACCGGGGAGCTGTTTTTT. Supplemented by reference TRBV5-1 and TRBJ2-2, the full variable domain reads KAGVTQTPRYLIKTRGQQVTLSCSPISGHRSVSWYQQTPGQGLQFLFEYFSETQRNKGNFPGRFSGRQFSNSRSEMNVSTLELGDSALYLCASSYYPGTTNTGELFFGEGSRLTVL.

This clonotype appeared a few times. The V and J genes are TRBV7-3 and TRBJ2-7, with 10 bases fitting TRBD2. CDR3 length: 15 residues. Germline loops: CDR1 SGHTA, CDR2 FQGTGA. J gave up 3 bases and V 5 bases, and 7 bases lay outside the gene matches. The CDR3 DNA is TGTGCCAGCAGCCCTCAGCGGGGGGGCAGCTACGAGCAGTACTTC. Translated: CASSPQRGGSYEQYF. The full variable domain, its missing parts supplied by reference TRBV7-3 and TRBJ2-7, is GAGVSQTPSNKVTEKGKYVELRCDPISGHTALYWYRQSLGQGPEFLIYFQGTGAADDSGLPNDRFFAVRPEGSVSTLKIQRTERGDSAVYLCASSPQRGGSYEQYFGPGTRLTVT.

This clonotype was counted ten times or more. The CDR3 DNA follows: TGTGCCAGCACCGGGACAGGGCGTACAAAGACCCAGTACTTC. It codes for CASTGTGRTKTQYF. This chain links TRBV12-3 or TRBV12-4 with TRBJ2-5; 9 bases are a match to TRBD1. With 7 bases clipped from V and 6 bases from J, the junction kept 9 bases outside the gene matches. This CDR3 has 14 amino acids.

A few counts support this clonotype. This chain links TRBV2 with TRBJ2-3; D call uncertain. This CDR3 spans 15 amino acids. Trimming took off 4 bases at V and 7 bases at J, with 18 bases between the two ends. The germline CDR1 and CDR2 sequences are SNHLY and FYNNEI. CDR3 loop: CASSALEPPRNTQYF. The DNA for the CDR3 is TGTGCCAGCAGTGCCTTGGAACCGCCGCGGAATACGCAGTATTTT.

This clonotype was found many times. The V call is TRBV5-1, the J call TRBJ2-1, with D maybe TRBD1 (6 bases). V was pared by 3 bases and J by 10 bases, with 11 bases between. CDR1 is SGHRS and CDR2 is YFSETQ in the germline V gene. This CDR3 has 12 amino acids. CDR3 sequence (DNA): TGCGCCAGCAGCTCTTACAGGGACGAGCAGTTCTTC. This codes for CASSSYRDEQFF.

This clonotype was seen ten or more times. V usage is TRBV11-2 and J usage is TRBJ2-1; TRBD1 or TRBD2 may be the D gene (6 bases each). CDR3 length equals 14 residues. The germline gives CDR1 SGHAT, CDR2 FQNNGV. The V end lost 5 bases, the J end lost 10 bases, and 18 bases lay between the germline ends. The CDR3 region has the DNA TGTGCCAGCAGCCCCGGGAGCGCCACAGGGGAGCAGTTCTTC. Protein sequence: CASSPGSATGEQFF. The full variable domain, its missing parts supplied by reference TRBV11-2 and TRBJ2-1, is EAGVAQSPRYKIIEKRQSVAFWCNPISGHATLYWYQQILGQGPKLLIQFQNNGVVDDSQLPKDRFSAERLKGVDSTLKIQPAKLEDSAVYLCASSPGSATGEQFFGPGTRLTVL.

The sample holds many counts of this clonotype. V is TRBV2 and J is TRBJ2-1; no clear D gene. The germline CDR1 and CDR2 sequences are SNHLY and FYNNEI. V dropped 0 bases and J dropped 1 base, with 13 bases sitting between them. The CDR3 contains 17 residues. CDR3 sequence reads: CASSEARSPVSYNEQFF. The CDR3, as DNA: TGTGCCAGCAGTGAAGCCCGCTCGCCCGTTTCCTACAATGAGCAGTTCTTC.

This clonotype was seen a few times. This chain links TRBV20-1 with TRBJ1-1; weak D call: TRBD1 (6 bases). CDR1 is DFQATT, CDR2 SNEGSKA, per germline (reference sequence). This CDR3 is 13 amino acids long. The V gene lost 5 bases and the J gene lost 1 base, with 11 bases spanning the gap. The CDR3 protein is CSAATGRNTEAFF. DNA of the CDR3: TGCAGTGCTGCCACAGGGAGGAACACTGAAGCTTTCTTT.